This T cell receptor (beta chain) is drawn from a study of blood T cell repertoires in COVID-19. Study background: Whether acute or convalescent, the COVID-19 samples came from the United States, Italy and Spain. PBMCs, B-cell-depleted T cells, or T cells provided the cDNA or gDNA that made up the material.

The germline V gene encodes CDR1 LNHDA and CDR2 SQIVND (reference sequence). The CDR3 consists of 14 residues. V shed 8 bases, J shed 4 bases, and the junction held 5 bases outside the gene matches. In the source study's methods: How many nucleated cells were present was estimated from reference gene primer amplification. TCRdb's copy holds only in-frame clones and misses some; the assay was immunoSEQ multiplex PCR. The DNA was the basis for D and trimming; V, J and clone size are from that table. The table has 70,000 to 85,000 clones, roughly nine tenths seen once. The specimen sequenced was peripheral blood. The sequence came from a woman in her sixties with acute or convalescent COVID-19. This chain uses TRBV19 with TRBJ1-1; 12 nucleotides agree with TRBD1. Here the CDR3 DNA reads TGTGCCAGTTTGGGACAGGGGGCTGGCACTGAAGCTTTCTTT. It yields the protein CASLGQGAGTEAFF.